This TCR beta chain was recovered during a study of PD-L1 blockade in urothelial cancer. Study-wide background: Investigators checked blood 3 weeks (second dose) and 6 weeks after treatment start. Blood samples had a median of 141,255 T cells. Findings and limits, study-wide: By 3 weeks, tumor-associated blood clones had expanded more in durable-benefit patients.

Trimming pared 11 bases from V and 2 bases from J, leaving 15 bases between. This CDR3 contains 13 residues. Looked up from germline, CDR1 is LNHDA and CDR2 is SQIVND (reference sequence). The number of samples from each patient was between 1 and 8, taken pretreatment and on-treatment. This clone was seen a single time. Its antigen is still unknown. Profiling relied on immunoSEQ multiplex PCR, and the TCRdb table lists in-frame clones only, not all of them. This sample has roughly 50,000 clones, with 70% to 90% found just once. V usage is TRBV19 and J usage is TRBJ1-2; possible D gene TRBD1, 5 bases. The source is a man in his 60s with urothelial cancer. The specimen was PBMCs, collected around atezolizumab (anti-PD-L1) treatment. The CDR3 sequence: CASSAGYNYGYTF. The CDR3 DNA reads as TGTGCCTCCTCCGCAGGGTACAACTATGGCTACACCTTC.